This TCR beta chain was sequenced for a study of blood T cell repertoires in COVID-19. Across the whole study: The United States, Italy and Spain provided the acute and convalescent COVID-19 samples.

Individuals aged about 18 to 100 years were recruited from approximately 22 US areas. The data were produced by immunoSEQ multiplex PCR, yet TCRdb's version contains in-frame clones alone and is incomplete. Of under 200,000 clones in the sample, roughly 87% were seen once. Only a few counts were recorded for this clone. This TCR derives from a woman aged 45-60 years who had recovered from COVID-19. Sequenced material: PBMCs or T cells enriched from blood (not recorded which).

CDR3 nucleotides: TGTGCCAGCAGGGCGGGAGGAGGCCATGAGCAGTTCTTC. This encodes CASRAGGGHEQFF. The chain links TRBV6-5 to TRBJ2-1; 8 positions agree with TRBD2. The CDR3 spans 13 residues. V trimming: 6 bases; J trimming: 8 bases; junction bases outside the gene matches: 6. Germline lookup yields CDR1 MNHEY and CDR2 SVGAGI.